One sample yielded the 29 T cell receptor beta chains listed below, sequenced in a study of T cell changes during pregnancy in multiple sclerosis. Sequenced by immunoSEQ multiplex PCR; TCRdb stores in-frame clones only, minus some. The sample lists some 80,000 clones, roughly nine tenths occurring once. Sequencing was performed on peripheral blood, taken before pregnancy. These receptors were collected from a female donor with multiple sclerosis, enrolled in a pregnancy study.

CDR3 sequence reads: CASSTSGGVNTEAFF. The CDR3, as DNA: TGTGCCAGCAGCACATCAGGGGGAGTGAACACTGAAGCTTTCTTT. V and J are TRBV9 and TRBJ1-1; 7 bases match TRBD1. The CDR3 is 15 amino acids. Germline trimming cut 4 bases from V and 0 bases from J; bases unmatched to any gene: 6. CDR1 is SGDLS, CDR2 YYNGEE, per germline. Drawing the rest from reference TRBV9 and TRBJ1-1, the complete variable domain is DSGVTQTPKHLITATGQRVTLRCSPRSGDLSVYWYQQSLDQGLQFLIQYYNGEERAKGNILERFSAQQFPDLHSELNLSSLELGDSALYFCASSTSGGVNTEAFFGQGTRLTVV.

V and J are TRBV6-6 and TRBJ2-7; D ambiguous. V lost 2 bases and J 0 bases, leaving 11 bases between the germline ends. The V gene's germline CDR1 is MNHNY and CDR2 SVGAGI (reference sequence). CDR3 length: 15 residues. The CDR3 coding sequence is TGTGCCAGCAGTTACGAAAGAGACATCTCCTACGAGCAGTACTTC. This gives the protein CASSYERDISYEQYF.

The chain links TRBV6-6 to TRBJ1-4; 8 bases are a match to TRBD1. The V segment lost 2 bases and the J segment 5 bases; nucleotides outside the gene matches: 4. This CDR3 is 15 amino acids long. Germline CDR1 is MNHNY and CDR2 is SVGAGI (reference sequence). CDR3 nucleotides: TGTGCCAGCAGTTACATGGCAGGGGGCAATGAAAAACTGTTTTTT. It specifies CASSYMAGGNEKLFF.

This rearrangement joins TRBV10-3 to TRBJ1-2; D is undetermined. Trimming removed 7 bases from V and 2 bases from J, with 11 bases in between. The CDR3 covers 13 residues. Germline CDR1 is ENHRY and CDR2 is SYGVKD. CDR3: CAINSGENYGYTF. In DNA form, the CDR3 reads TGTGCCATCAATTCCGGGGAAAACTATGGCTACACCTTC.

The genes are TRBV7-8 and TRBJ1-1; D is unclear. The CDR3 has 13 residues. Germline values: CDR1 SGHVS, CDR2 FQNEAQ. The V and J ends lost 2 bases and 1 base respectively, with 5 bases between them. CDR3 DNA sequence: TGTGCCAGCAGCTTACAGGCGAACACTGAAGCTTTCTTT. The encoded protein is CASSLQANTEAFF.

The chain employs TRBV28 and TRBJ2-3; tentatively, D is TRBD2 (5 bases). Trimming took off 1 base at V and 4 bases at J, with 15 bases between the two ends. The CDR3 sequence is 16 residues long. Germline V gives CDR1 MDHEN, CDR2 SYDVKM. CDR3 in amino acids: CASSLYGKTLSDTQYF. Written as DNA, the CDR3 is TGTGCCAGCAGTTTATACGGGAAAACCCTCTCAGATACGCAGTATTTT.

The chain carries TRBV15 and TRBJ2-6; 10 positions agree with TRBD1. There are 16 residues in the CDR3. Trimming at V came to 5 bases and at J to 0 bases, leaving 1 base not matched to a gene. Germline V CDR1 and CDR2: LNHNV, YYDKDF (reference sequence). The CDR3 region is CATSRDRGSGANVLTF. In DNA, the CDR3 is TGTGCCACCAGCCGGGACAGGGGCTCTGGGGCCAACGTCCTGACTTTC.

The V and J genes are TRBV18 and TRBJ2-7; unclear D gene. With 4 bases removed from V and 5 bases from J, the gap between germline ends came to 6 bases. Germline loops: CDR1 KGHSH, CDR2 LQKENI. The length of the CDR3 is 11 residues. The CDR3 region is CASSLGNEQYF. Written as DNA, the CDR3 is TGTGCCAGCTCACTTGGCAACGAGCAGTACTTC.

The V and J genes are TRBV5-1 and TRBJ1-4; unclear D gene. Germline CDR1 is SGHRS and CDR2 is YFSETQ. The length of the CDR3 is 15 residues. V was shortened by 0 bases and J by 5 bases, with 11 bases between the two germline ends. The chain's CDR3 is CASSLVAGPNEKLFF. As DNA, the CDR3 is TGCGCCAGCAGCTTGGTGGCAGGCCCAAATGAAAAACTGTTTTTT.

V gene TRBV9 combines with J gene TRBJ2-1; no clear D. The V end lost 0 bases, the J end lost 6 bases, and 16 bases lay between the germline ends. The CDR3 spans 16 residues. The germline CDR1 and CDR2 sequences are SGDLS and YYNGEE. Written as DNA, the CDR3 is TGTGCCAGCAGCGTAGAGGAGTTAGCAGTCTCCAATGAGCAGTTCTTC. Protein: CASSVEELAVSNEQFF.

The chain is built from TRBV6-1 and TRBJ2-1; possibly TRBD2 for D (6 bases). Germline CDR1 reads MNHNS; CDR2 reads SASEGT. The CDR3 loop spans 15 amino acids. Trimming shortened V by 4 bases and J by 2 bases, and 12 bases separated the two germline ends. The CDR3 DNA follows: TGTGCCAGCAGTGCAGGGACTCAAACCTACAATGAGCAGTTCTTC. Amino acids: CASSAGTQTYNEQFF.

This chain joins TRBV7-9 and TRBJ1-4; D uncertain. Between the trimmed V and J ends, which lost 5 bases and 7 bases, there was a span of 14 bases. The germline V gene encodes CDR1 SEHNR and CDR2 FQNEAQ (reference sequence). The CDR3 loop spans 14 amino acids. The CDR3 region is CASSPPVLGEKLFF. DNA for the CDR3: TGTGCCAGCAGCCCTCCGGTGCTTGGTGAAAAACTGTTTTTT.

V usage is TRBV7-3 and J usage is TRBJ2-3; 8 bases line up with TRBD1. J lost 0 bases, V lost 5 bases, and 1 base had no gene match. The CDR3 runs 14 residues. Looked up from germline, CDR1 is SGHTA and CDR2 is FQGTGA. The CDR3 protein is CASSRQGSTDTQYF. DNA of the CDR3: TGTGCCAGCAGCCGACAGGGGAGCACAGATACGCAGTATTTT.

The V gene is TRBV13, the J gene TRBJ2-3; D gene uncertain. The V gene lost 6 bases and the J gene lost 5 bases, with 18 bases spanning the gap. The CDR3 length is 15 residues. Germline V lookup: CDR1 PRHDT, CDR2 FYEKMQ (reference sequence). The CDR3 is CASRYLTARGDTQYF. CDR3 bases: TGTGCCAGCAGATACCTGACGGCCCGCGGAGATACGCAGTATTTT.

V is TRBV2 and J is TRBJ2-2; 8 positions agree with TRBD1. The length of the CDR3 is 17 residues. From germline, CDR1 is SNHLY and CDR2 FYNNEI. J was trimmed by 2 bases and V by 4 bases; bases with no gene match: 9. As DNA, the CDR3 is TGTGCCAGCAGTGGGAATCCAGGGGGCCGCAACACCGGGGAGCTGTTTTTT. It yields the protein CASSGNPGGRNTGELFF.

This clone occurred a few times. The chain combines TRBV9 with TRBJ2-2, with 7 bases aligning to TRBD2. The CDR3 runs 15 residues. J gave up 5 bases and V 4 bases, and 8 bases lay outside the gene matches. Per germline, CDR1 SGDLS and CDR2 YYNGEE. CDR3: CASSSGLAETGELFF. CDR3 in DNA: TGTGCCAGCAGCTCGGGGCTAGCGGAGACCGGGGAGCTGTTTTTT.

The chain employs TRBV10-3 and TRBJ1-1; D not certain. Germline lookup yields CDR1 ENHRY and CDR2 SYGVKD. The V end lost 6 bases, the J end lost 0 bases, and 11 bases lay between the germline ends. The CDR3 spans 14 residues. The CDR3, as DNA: TGTGCCATCAGGCCGGCGGCACTGAACACTGAAGCTTTCTTT. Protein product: CAIRPAALNTEAFF.

CDR3 sequence: CASSLSPSTDTQYF. CDR3 in DNA: TGTGCCAGCAGCTTAAGCCCCAGCACAGATACGCAGTATTTT. This sequence joins TRBV7-9 and TRBJ2-3; D is unclear. Germline CDR1 SEHNR, CDR2 FQNEAQ (reference sequence). The CDR3 has 14 amino acids. Trimming removed 2 bases from V and 0 bases from J, with 6 bases in between.

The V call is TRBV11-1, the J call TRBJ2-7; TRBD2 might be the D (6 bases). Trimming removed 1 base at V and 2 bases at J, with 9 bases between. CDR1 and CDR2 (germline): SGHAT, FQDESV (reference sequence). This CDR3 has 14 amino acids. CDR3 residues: CASSLVGTPYEQYF. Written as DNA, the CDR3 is TGTGCCAGCAGCTTAGTCGGGACTCCCTACGAGCAGTACTTC.

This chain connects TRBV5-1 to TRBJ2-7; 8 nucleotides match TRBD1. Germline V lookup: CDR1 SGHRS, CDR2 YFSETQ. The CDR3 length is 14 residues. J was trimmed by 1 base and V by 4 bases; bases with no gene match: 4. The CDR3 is CASSGTGDSYEQYF. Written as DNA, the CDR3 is TGCGCCAGCAGCGGGACAGGTGATTCCTACGAGCAGTACTTC.

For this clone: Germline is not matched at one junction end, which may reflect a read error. The CDR3 spells CASSLVGTESFAF. Here the CDR3 DNA reads TGTGCCAGCAGCTTGGTAGGGACAGAGAGCTTCGCCTTC. The genes are TRBV5-4 and TRBJ1-2, with 7 bases fitting TRBD1. Germline lookup yields CDR1 SGHNT and CDR2 YYREEE (reference sequence). The CDR3 consists of 13 residues.

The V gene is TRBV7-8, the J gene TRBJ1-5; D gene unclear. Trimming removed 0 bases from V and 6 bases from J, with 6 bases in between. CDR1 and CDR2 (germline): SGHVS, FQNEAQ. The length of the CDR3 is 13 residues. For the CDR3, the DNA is TGTGCCAGCAGCTTAGCGGAGGCTCAGCCCCAGCATTTT. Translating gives CASSLAEAQPQHF. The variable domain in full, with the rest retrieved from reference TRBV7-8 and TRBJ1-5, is GAGVSQSPRYKVAKRGQDVALRCDPISGHVSLFWYQQALGQGPEFLTYFQNEAQLDKSGLPSDRFFAERPEGSVSTLKIQRTQQEDSAVYLCASSLAEAQPQHFGDGTRLSIL.

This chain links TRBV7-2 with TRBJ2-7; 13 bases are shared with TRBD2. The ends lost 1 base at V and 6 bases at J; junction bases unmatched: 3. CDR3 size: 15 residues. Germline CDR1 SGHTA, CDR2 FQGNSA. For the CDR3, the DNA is TGTGCCAGCAGCTTAGTTCGACTAGCGGGAGGCGAGCAGTACTTC. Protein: CASSLVRLAGGEQYF. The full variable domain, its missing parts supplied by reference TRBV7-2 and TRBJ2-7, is GAGVSQSPSNKVTEKGKDVELRCDPISGHTALYWYRQSLGQGLEFLIYFQGNSAPDKSGLPSDRFSAERTGGSVSTLTIQRTQQEDSAVYLCASSLVRLAGGEQYFGPGTRLTVT.

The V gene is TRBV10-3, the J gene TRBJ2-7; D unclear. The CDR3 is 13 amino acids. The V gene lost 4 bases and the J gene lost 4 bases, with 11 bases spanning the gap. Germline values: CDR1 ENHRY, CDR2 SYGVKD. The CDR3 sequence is CAISVGPDYEQYF. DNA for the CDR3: TGTGCCATCAGTGTGGGCCCTGATTACGAGCAGTACTTC.

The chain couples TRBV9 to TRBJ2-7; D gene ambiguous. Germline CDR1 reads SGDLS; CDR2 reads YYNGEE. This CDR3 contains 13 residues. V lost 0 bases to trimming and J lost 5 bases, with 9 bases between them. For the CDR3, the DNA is TGTGCCAGCAGCGTAGGTCAATTCAACGAGCAGTACTTC. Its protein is CASSVGQFNEQYF.

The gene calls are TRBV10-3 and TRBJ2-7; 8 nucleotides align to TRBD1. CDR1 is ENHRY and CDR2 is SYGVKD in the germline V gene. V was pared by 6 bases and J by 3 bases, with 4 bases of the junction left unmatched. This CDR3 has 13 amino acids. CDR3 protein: CAISLGQGYEQYF. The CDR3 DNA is TGTGCCATCAGCCTAGGACAGGGCTACGAGCAGTACTTC.

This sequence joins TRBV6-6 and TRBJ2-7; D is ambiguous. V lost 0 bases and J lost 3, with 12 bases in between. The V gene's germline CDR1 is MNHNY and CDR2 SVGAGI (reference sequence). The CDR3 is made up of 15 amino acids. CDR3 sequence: CASSYSLPHGYEQYF. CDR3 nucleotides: TGTGCCAGCAGTTACTCACTCCCGCACGGCTACGAGCAGTACTTC.

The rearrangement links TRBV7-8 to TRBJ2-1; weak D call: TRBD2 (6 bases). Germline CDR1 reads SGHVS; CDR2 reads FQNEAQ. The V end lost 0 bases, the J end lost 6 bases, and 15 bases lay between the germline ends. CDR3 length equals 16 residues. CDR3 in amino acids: CASSLAFSRGGNEQFF. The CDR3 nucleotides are TGTGCCAGCAGCTTAGCGTTCTCCCGGGGAGGCAATGAGCAGTTCTTC.

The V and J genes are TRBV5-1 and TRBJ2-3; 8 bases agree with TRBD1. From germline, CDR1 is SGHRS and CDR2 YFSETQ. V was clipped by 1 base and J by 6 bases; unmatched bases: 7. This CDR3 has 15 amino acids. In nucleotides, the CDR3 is TGCGCCAGCAGCTTGTTGCAGGGGGCCCCGGATACGCAGTATTTT. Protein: CASSLLQGAPDTQYF.